This T cell receptor beta chain came from a study of long-term antiretroviral therapy in people with HIV. About the research overall: First collections came about a decade before the 2015 immediate-ART recommendation. Overall study results and limits: Whichever time point was examined, clones expanded before ART dominated the repertoire. ART preceded a rise in diversity that nonetheless stayed lower than in transplant donor controls. Controls had broader CDR3 length ranges than HIV repertoires did.

This clone was counted once. The antigen is unknown. The CDR3 spans 13 residues. V gave up 1 base and J gave up 7 bases, with 11 bases separating them. CDR1 GTSNPN and CDR2 SVGIG come from the germline V gene (reference sequence). This was the immunoSEQ v3.0 assay at survey level. Produced via immunoSEQ multiplex PCR; TCRdb's table is partial and in-frame only. Here the sample spans about 25,000 clones, 70% to 90% being singletons. This sequence joins TRBV30 and TRBJ1-5; D is unclear. This sample comprised unsorted PBMCs, obtained 1.2 years after starting antiretroviral therapy. The receptor's source is a man aged 50-60 years with HIV. CDR3: CAWSGGSGQPQHF. The CDR3 region has the DNA TGTGCCTGGAGTGGAGGTTCGGGGCAGCCCCAGCATTTT.